These T cell receptor beta chains were read from a single sample in a study of cytomegalovirus exposure and HLA in healthy donors. Clones were read by immunoSEQ multiplex PCR, and TCRdb kept only the in-frame ones, dropping some. The sample has 95,000 to 150,000 clones, roughly 80% seen once. The specimen sequenced was PBMCs. Source of these receptors: a woman aged 18 to 35 in good health and CMV-seronegative. Both conserved end residues are part of each CDR3. D genes are given only for firm matches. Only some rows state a clone size, as once, few, many or a class for expanded clones.

d_gene	v_gene	abundance	j_gene	CDR3aa	CDR3nt
TRBD1	TRBV27	.	TRBJ1-2	CASKGQGNYGYTF	TGTGCCAGCAAGGGACAGGGTAACTATGGCTACACCTTC
.	TRBV7-9	few	TRBJ1-1	CASSLGVGISRTEAFF	TGTGCCAGCAGCTTAGGTGTCGGCATCTCGAGGACTGAAGCTTTCTTT
TRBD2	TRBV30	.	TRBJ2-2	CAWSVIGGDAGELFF	TGTGCCTGGAGTGTAATTGGGGGGGACGCCGGGGAGCTGTTTTTT
.	TRBV6-6	.	TRBJ1-5	CASLRGGQSQPQHF	TGTGCCAGCCTGCGTGGTGGGCAGTCTCAGCCCCAGCATTTT
TRBD2	TRBV9	once	TRBJ2-1	CASSPTSGGFNEQFF	TGTGCCAGCAGCCCCACTAGCGGGGGCTTCAATGAGCAGTTCTTC
TRBD2	TRBV11-2	.	TRBJ2-7	CASSPQRGSSYEQYF	TGTGCCAGCAGTCCTCAGCGGGGAAGCTCCTACGAGCAGTACTTC
.	TRBV2	.	TRBJ1-3	CASSFSGDTIYF	TGTGCCAGCAGCTTCTCCGGAGACACCATATATTTT
TRBD1	TRBV5-6	.	TRBJ2-6	CASSSDRGRGSGANGLTF	TGTGCCAGCAGCTCGGACAGGGGGCGAGGCTCTGGGGCCAACGGCCTGACTTTC
.	TRBV10-3	.	TRBJ1-1	CAISDLGRGGTEAFF	TGTGCCATCAGTGATTTGGGCAGGGGAGGGACTGAAGCTTTCTTT
TRBD1	TRBV5-1	.	TRBJ2-5	CASSVGQRLGETQYF	TGCGCCAGCAGCGTGGGACAGCGCTTGGGGGAGACCCAGTACTTC
TRBD1	TRBV29-1	few	TRBJ1-1	CSVTDRAVEAFF	TGCAGCGTTACTGACAGGGCGGTTGAAGCTTTCTTT
TRBD1	TRBV18	.	TRBJ1-2	CASSPGTGVLSNYGYTF	TGTGCCAGCTCACCTGGGACAGGGGTTCTTTCAAACTATGGCTACACCTTC
TRBD2	TRBV4-1	.	TRBJ2-7	CASSRGGTSGSMYEQYF	TGCGCCAGCAGCCGGGGAGGGACTAGCGGGAGCATGTACGAGCAGTACTTC
TRBD1	TRBV5-6	.	TRBJ2-5	CASSLPSAVLSRDREEQYF	TGTGCCAGCAGCTTGCCTTCCGCCGTTCTAAGTAGGGACAGGGAAGAGCAGTACTTC
TRBD2	TRBV15	.	TRBJ2-2	CATSRTSGTNTGELFF	TGTGCCACCAGCCGAACTAGCGGGACGAACACCGGGGAGCTGTTTTTT
.	TRBV11-2	.	TRBJ1-2	CASSLDRGTGNYGYTF	TGTGCCAGCAGCTTAGATCGGGGTACCGGGAACTATGGCTACACCTTC
TRBD2	TRBV5-1	.	TRBJ2-1	CASSLGAGGTNEQFF	TGCGCCAGCAGCTTAGGAGCGGGAGGGACGAATGAGCAGTTCTTC
.	TRBV4-2	.	TRBJ2-7	CASSPGGALGSEQYF	TGTGCCAGCAGCCCTGGGGGGGCGCTTGGGAGCGAGCAGTACTTC
.	TRBV6-5	.	TRBJ1-1	CATTRSGTANTEAFF	TGTGCCACCACTCGAAGCGGGACTGCGAACACTGAAGCTTTCTTT
TRBD2	TRBV27	.	TRBJ2-1	CASKGLAINNEQFF	TGTGCCAGCAAGGGACTAGCGATAAATAATGAGCAGTTCTTC
.	TRBV7-9	.	TRBJ1-2	CASSLPGVQGYTF	TGTGCCAGCAGCCTACCGGGGGTCCAGGGCTACACCTTC
TRBD1	TRBV6-5	.	TRBJ2-3	CASSHRTGGTDTQYF	TGTGCCAGCAGTCACAGGACAGGGGGGACAGATACGCAGTATTTT
.	TRBV29-1	.	TRBJ1-2	CSVDNGYTF	TGCAGCGTTGATAATGGCTACACCTTC
TRBD2	TRBV9	.	TRBJ2-7	CASSLRTSGEQYF	TGTGCCAGCAGCCTACGGACTAGCGGCGAGCAGTACTTC
TRBD2	TRBV6-4	.	TRBJ2-5	CASSPGPLSGVQETQYF	TGTGCCAGCAGCCCCGGGCCCCTAAGCGGGGTACAAGAGACCCAGTACTTC
TRBD1	TRBV6-1	.	TRBJ1-5	CASSEEGTGNDQPQHF	TGTGCCAGCAGTGAAGAGGGGACAGGAAATGATCAGCCCCAGCATTTT
.	TRBV30	.	TRBJ2-7	CAWSPAYEQYF	TGTGCCTGGAGTCCCGCGTACGAGCAGTACTTC
TRBD2	TRBV7-2	.	TRBJ2-1	CASSFQRGTNNEQFF	TGTGCCAGCAGCTTCCAGCGGGGGACCAACAATGAGCAGTTCTTC
.	TRBV28	few	TRBJ1-2	CASTLGGGYTF	TGTGCCAGCACCCTGGGGGGTGGCTACACCTTC
TRBD1	TRBV4-1	.	TRBJ1-6	CASSQDRGPNSPLHF	TGCGCCAGCAGCCAGGACAGGGGCCCCAATTCACCCCTCCACTTT
.	TRBV4-2	.	TRBJ2-5	CASSQDAGETQYF	TGTGCCAGCAGCCAAGATGCGGGAGAGACCCAGTACTTC
.	TRBV29-1	.	TRBJ2-5	CSVLVLLETQYF	TGCAGCGTTTTAGTACTCCTAGAGACCCAGTACTTC
TRBD1	TRBV4-1	.	TRBJ1-2	CASSQSAGTGDGYTF	TGCGCCAGCAGCCAATCCGCCGGGACAGGGGATGGCTACACCTTC
.	TRBV2	.	TRBJ2-5	CASSEAFGKGNQETQYF	TGTGCCAGCAGTGAAGCCTTCGGGAAGGGTAACCAAGAGACCCAGTACTTC
TRBD2	TRBV11-3	.	TRBJ2-3	CASSRGGLGTDTQYF	TGTGCCAGCAGCCGCGGGGGGCTGGGCACAGATACGCAGTATTTT
.	TRBV7-2	.	TRBJ2-4	CASSLSGRDIQYF	TGTGCCAGCAGCTTAAGTGGGCGGGACATTCAGTACTTC
.	TRBV7-3	.	TRBJ1-1	CASTPRPVFEAFF	TGTGCCAGCACCCCGCGGCCGGTATTTGAAGCTTTCTTT
.	TRBV5-5	.	TRBJ1-1	CASSLGGGNTEAFF	TGTGCCAGCAGCTTGGGGGGGGGCAACACTGAAGCTTTCTTT
.	TRBV9	.	TRBJ1-1	CASSLRSGPNTEAFF	TGTGCCAGCAGCTTGAGATCTGGGCCGAACACTGAAGCTTTCTTT
TRBD1	TRBV27	.	TRBJ1-1	CASSWDRGNTEAFF	TGTGCCAGCAGTTGGGACAGGGGGAATACTGAAGCTTTCTTT